This T cell receptor (beta chain) was captured by sequencing in a study of cytomegalovirus exposure and HLA in healthy donors. Findings of the study overall: Previously analyzed data showed that most TCR beta V segments were productive at a frequency of about 87% or about 30%. Indistinguishability led to the exclusion of some V segments, TRBV6-2 and TRBV6-3 included.

Concerning this clone: The antigen remains unidentified.

PCR employed 60 Vbeta and 13 Jbeta primers. Clones were read by immunoSEQ multiplex PCR, and TCRdb kept only the in-frame ones, dropping some. Among 100,000 to 150,000 clones listed, 65% to 90% were seen once. J gave up 4 bases and V 3 bases, and 7 bases lay outside the gene matches. Germline V gene lookup returns CDR1 LNHNV and CDR2 YYDKDF (reference sequence). CDR3 length equals 15 residues. Material: PBMCs. The TCR comes from a girl aged 2 to 9 in good health and CMV-seronegative. The chain recombines TRBV15 with TRBJ2-7; TRBD1 aligns across 9 bases. The CDR3 loop is CATSREPGQGYEQYF. The CDR3 bases are TGTGCCACCAGCAGGGAACCGGGACAGGGTTACGAGCAGTACTTC.